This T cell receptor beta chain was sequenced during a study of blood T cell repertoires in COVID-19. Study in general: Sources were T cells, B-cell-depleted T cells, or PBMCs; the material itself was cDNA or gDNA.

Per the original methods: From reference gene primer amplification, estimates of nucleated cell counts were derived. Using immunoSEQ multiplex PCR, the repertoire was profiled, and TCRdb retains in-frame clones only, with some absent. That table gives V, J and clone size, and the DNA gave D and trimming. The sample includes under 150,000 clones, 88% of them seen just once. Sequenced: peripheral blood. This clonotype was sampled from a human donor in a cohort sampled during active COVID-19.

The CDR3 here is CASSLDGSGLDTQYF. The CDR3 DNA is TGTGCCAGCAGCTTAGACGGTAGCGGACTAGATACGCAGTATTTT. The chain couples TRBV7-2 to TRBJ2-3, with D perhaps matching TRBD2 (6 bases). Trimming pared 1 base from V and 5 bases from J, leaving 13 bases between. The germline V gene has CDR1 SGHTA and CDR2 FQGNSA. The CDR3 contains 15 residues.